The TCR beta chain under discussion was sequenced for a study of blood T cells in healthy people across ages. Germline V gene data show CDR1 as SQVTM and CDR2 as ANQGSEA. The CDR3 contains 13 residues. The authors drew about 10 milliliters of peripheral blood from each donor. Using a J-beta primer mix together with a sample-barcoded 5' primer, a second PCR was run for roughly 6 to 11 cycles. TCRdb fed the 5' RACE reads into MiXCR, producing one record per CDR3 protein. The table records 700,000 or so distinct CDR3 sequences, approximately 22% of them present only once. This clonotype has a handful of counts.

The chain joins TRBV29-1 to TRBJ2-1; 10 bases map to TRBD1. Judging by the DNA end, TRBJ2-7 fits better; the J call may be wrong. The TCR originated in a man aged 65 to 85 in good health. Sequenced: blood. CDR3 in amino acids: CSVMDRGAYEQYF. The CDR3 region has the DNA TGCAGCGTCATGGACAGGGGGGCCTACGAGCAGTACTTC.